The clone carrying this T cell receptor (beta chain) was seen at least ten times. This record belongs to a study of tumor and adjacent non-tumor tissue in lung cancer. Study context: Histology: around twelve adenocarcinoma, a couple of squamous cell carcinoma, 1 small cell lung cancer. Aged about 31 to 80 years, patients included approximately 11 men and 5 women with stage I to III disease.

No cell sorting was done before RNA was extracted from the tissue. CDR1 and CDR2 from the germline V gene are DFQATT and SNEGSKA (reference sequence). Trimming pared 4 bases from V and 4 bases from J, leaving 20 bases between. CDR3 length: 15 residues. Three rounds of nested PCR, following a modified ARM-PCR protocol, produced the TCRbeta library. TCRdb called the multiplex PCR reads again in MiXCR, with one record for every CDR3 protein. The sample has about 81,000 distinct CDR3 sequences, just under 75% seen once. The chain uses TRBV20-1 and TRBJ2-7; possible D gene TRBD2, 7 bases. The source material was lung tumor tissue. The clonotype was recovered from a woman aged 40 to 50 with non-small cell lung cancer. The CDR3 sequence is CSAKDSGMLWYEQYF. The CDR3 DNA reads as TGCAGTGCTAAGGACAGCGGGATGCTCTGGTACGAGCAGTACTTC.